Sequencing of this T cell receptor beta chain was carried out in a study of ipilimumab plus nivolumab after autologous stem cell transplantation. Germline lookup yields CDR1 WSHSY and CDR2 SAAADI. The V end was cut by 10 bases, the J end by 2 bases, with 16 bases between. The CDR3 is 14 amino acids. Repertoires were generated with immunoSEQ multiplex PCR, while TCRdb's copy carries only in-frame clones and drops some. The data show fewer than 95,000 clones, about 83% seen once. This receptor was identified in a male donor with diffuse large B-cell lymphoma. The sample here was PBMCs, taken in a trial of ipilimumab plus nivolumab as post-transplant consolidation. This sequence joins TRBV10-2 and TRBJ2-3, with D maybe TRBD2 (5 bases). The CDR3 is CAISVSEATDTQYF. DNA of the CDR3: TGCGCCATCTCGGTTTCGGAGGCCACAGATACGCAGTATTTT.